The clone carrying this T cell receptor beta chain was seen once. The entry originates in a study of blood T cell repertoires in COVID-19. The method was immunoSEQ multiplex PCR; TCRdb's version includes in-frame clones alone and lacks a portion of them. Among 60,000 to 70,000 clones listed, 65% to 90% were seen once. Germline trimming cut 4 bases from V and 6 bases from J; bases unmatched to any gene: 9. Germline V gene sequence: CDR1 LNHDA, CDR2 SQIVND (reference sequence). This CDR3 is 17 amino acids long. This receptor was obtained from a woman aged 55-70 years with acute or convalescent COVID-19. This sequence joins TRBV19 and TRBJ2-5; TRBD2 agrees at 15 bases. The sequencing sample was made of peripheral blood. The CDR3 coding sequence is TGTGCCAGTAGTAAACGAACCGGGACTAGCGGGGGGCAGACCCAGTACTTC. It is translated as CASSKRTGTSGGQTQYF.